A single sample gave rise to the 14 T cell receptor beta chains below, sequenced in a study of blood T cell repertoires in COVID-19. The table came from immunoSEQ multiplex PCR; TCRdb's copy has only in-frame clones and leaves some out. This sample has roughly 390,000 clones, with 75% to 90% found just once. Sequenced: peripheral blood. The receptors shown here come from a woman between 18 and 29 years old with acute or convalescent COVID-19.

The rearrangement links TRBV3-1 (or the pseudogene TRBV3-2) to TRBJ1-1; TRBD1 matches at 7 bases. The CDR3 spans 14 residues. Germline CDR1 reads LGHDT; CDR2 reads YNNKEL (reference sequence). The V gene end was trimmed by 7 bases and the J gene end by 1 base; junction bases not matched to a gene: 6. CDR3 DNA sequence: TGTGCCAGCAATTTCGGACAGGCGAACACTGAAGCTTTCTTT. Its protein product is CASNFGQANTEAFF.

The chain has TRBV18 and TRBJ1-1, with 11 bases matching TRBD1. J gave up 5 bases and V 5 bases, and 7 bases lay outside the gene matches. Germline V gives CDR1 KGHSH, CDR2 LQKENI. CDR3 length: 15 amino acids. CDR3 coding DNA: TGTGCCAGCTCATCGCAGGGACAGGGGGGGACTGAAGCTTTCTTT. Its translation: CASSSQGQGGTEAFF.

This chain uses TRBV7-9 with TRBJ1-4; no clear D gene. The CDR3 extends over 13 amino acids. Trimming left V 3 bases short and J 8 bases short, with 10 bases between. Looked up from germline, CDR1 is SEHNR and CDR2 is FQNEAQ (reference sequence). The CDR3 sequence is CASSFWGEEKLFF. The CDR3 coding sequence is TGTGCCAGCAGCTTCTGGGGAGAAGAAAAACTGTTTTTT.

This clone has a single count. This chain links TRBV5-5 with TRBJ2-3, with D perhaps matching TRBD2 (5 bases). Germline-derived CDR1 and CDR2 are SGHKS and YYEKEE (reference sequence). V lost 0 bases and J lost 2, with 10 bases in between. This CDR3 has 15 residues. The CDR3 spells CASSLDGKNTDTQYF. In DNA, the CDR3 is TGTGCCAGCAGCTTGGACGGGAAAAACACAGATACGCAGTATTTT.

This clone was seen a handful of times. The chain is built from TRBV5-4 and TRBJ1-2, with D maybe TRBD1 (5 bases). The CDR3 sequence is 16 residues long. The V end was cut by 0 bases, the J end by 0 bases, with 12 bases between. Germline V gene lookup returns CDR1 SGHNT and CDR2 YYREEE (reference sequence). CDR3 DNA: TGTGCCAGCAGCTTGGCCGCAGGGCTGGCTAACTATGGCTACACCTTC. This translates into CASSLAAGLANYGYTF. The variable domain in full, completed from reference TRBV5-4 and TRBJ1-2, reads ETGVTQSPTHLIKTRGQQVTLRCSSQSGHNTVSWYQQALGQGPQFIFQYYREEENGRGNFPPRFSGLQFPNYSSELNVNALELDDSALYLCASSLAAGLANYGYTFGSGTRLTVV.

The CDR3 spells CASSITGWNEQFF. The CDR3 region has the DNA TGTGCCAGCAGCATCACAGGGTGGAATGAGCAGTTCTTC. V and J are TRBV7-3 and TRBJ2-1; weak D call: TRBD1 (6 bases). The germline CDR1 and CDR2 sequences are SGHTA and FQGTGA. Between the trimmed V and J ends, which lost 5 bases and 7 bases, there was a span of 12 bases. The CDR3 is 13 residues long.

This clone was picked up a small number of times. J is TRBJ2-7 and V is TRBV5-1, with 8 bases fitting TRBD2. The CDR3 has 15 amino acids. Germline V gives CDR1 SGHRS, CDR2 YFSETQ. The J segment lost 6 bases and the V segment lost 2 bases, leaving 10 bases of the junction unmatched. CDR3 amino acids: CASSLAGEGGGEQYF. The CDR3 nucleotides read TGCGCCAGCAGCTTAGCGGGAGAGGGGGGGGGCGAGCAGTACTTC.

The rearrangement joins TRBV24-1 to TRBJ1-2; the D is unclear. CDR1 is KGHDR, CDR2 SFDVKD, per germline. CDR3 length: 16 amino acids. Trimming removed 4 bases at V and 4 bases at J, with 18 bases between. CDR3 region: CATSDSTRQATYGYTF. CDR3 nucleotide sequence: TGTGCCACCAGTGACTCTACTCGGCAGGCAACCTATGGCTACACCTTC.

The rearrangement uses TRBV5-1 and TRBJ2-5; D gene uncertain. This CDR3 is 13 amino acids long. Germline CDR1 SGHRS, CDR2 YFSETQ. V lost 0 bases and J lost 2, with 5 bases in between. CDR3 amino acids: CASSLASQETQYF. The CDR3, as DNA: TGCGCCAGCAGCTTGGCCAGTCAAGAGACCCAGTACTTC.

V gene TRBV30 combines with J gene TRBJ1-1; TRBD1 is a possible D gene (6 bases). This CDR3 is 11 amino acids long. V was cut by 4 bases and J by 4 bases, with 7 bases left in between. Germline lookup yields CDR1 GTSNPN and CDR2 SVGIG (reference sequence). The CDR3 DNA reads as TGTGCCTGGACAGGGGTCACTGAAGCTTTCTTT. Translation: CAWTGVTEAFF.

The chain recombines TRBV29-1 with TRBJ1-2; 8 bases align to TRBD1. The CDR3 runs to 15 residues. Germline values: CDR1 SQVTM, CDR2 ANQGSEA. V lost 7 bases, J lost 1 base, and 11 bases stayed unmatched. The CDR3: CSDRQGRPYNYGYTF. In DNA form, the CDR3 reads TGCAGCGATAGACAGGGGAGGCCTTATAACTATGGCTACACCTTC.

For the CDR3, the DNA is TGTGCCAGCAGTCCCGGACAGGGGGGCGGAATCCAGCCCCAGCATTTT. Residues: CASSPGQGGGIQPQHF. The chain has TRBV28 and TRBJ1-5; 10 bases map to TRBD1. The CDR3 has 16 residues. The trim removed 5 bases at V and 7 bases at J, leaving 11 bases unmatched. Germline loops: CDR1 MDHEN, CDR2 SYDVKM.

The CDR3 loop is CASSPPTSPETQYF. For the CDR3, the DNA is TGTGCCAGCAGCCCCCCGACTAGCCCAGAGACCCAGTACTTC. The chain links TRBV7-8 to TRBJ2-5, with 7 positions matching TRBD2. The germline V gene has CDR1 SGHVS and CDR2 FQNEAQ. The CDR3 totals 14 residues. With 5 bases clipped from V and 4 bases from J, the junction kept 7 bases outside the gene matches.

The chain employs TRBV19 and TRBJ2-1, with TRBD2 as a possible D gene (6 bases). Germline loops: CDR1 LNHDA, CDR2 SQIVND (reference sequence). CDR3 size: 13 residues. V gave up 5 bases and J gave up 7 bases, with 12 bases separating them. CDR3 sequence (DNA): TGTGCCAGTAGTGCCGGGGGTTGGAATGAGCAGTTCTTC. It encodes CASSAGGWNEQFF.